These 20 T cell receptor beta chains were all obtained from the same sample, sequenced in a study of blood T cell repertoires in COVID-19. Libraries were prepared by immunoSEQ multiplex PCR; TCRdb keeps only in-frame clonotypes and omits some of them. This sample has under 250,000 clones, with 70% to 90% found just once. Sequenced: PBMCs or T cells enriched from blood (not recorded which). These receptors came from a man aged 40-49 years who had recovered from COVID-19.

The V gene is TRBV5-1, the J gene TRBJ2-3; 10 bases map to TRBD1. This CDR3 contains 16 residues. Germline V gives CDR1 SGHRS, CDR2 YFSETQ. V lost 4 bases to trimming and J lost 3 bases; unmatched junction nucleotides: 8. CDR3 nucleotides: TGCGCCAGCAGCGATAGACAGGGGGCGAGAACAGATACGCAGTATTTT. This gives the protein CASSDRQGARTDTQYF.

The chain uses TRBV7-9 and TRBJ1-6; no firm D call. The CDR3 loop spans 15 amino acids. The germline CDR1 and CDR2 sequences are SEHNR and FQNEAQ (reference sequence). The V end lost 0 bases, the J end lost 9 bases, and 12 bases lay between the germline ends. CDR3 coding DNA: TGTGCCAGCAGCTTAGCGCCCGACTCTGGTTCACCCCTCCACTTT. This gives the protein CASSLAPDSGSPLHF. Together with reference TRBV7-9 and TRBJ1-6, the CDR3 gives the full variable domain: DTGVSQNPRHKITKRGQNVTFRCDPISEHNRLYWYRQTLGQGPEFLTYFQNEAQLEKSRLLSDRFSAERPKGSFSTLEIQRTEQGDSAMYLCASSLAPDSGSPLHFGNGTRLTVT.

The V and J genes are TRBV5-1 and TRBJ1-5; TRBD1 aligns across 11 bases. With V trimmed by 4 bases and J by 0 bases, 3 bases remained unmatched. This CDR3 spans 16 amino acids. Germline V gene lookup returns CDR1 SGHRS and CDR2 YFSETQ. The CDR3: CASSLGTGGSNQPQHF. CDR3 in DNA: TGCGCCAGCAGCCTGGGGACAGGGGGTAGCAATCAGCCCCAGCATTTT.

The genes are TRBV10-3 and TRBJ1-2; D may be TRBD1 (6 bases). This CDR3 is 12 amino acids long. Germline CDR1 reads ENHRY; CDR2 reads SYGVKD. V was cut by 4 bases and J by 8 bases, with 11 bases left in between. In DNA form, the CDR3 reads TGTGCCATCAGTGCGAACAGGGTCGGCTACACCTTC. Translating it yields CAISANRVGYTF.

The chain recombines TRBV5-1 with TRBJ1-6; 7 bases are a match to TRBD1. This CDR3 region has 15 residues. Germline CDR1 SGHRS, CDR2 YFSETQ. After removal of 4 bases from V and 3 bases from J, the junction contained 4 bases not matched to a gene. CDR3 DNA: TGCGCCAGCAGCCCTGGGACAGACTATAATTCACCCCTCCACTTT. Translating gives CASSPGTDYNSPLHF.

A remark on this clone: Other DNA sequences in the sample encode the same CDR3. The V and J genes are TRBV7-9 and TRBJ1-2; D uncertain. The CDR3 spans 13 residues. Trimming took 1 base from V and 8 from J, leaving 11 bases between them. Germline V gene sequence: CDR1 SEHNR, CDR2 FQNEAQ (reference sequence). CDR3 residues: CASSLEAGEGYTF. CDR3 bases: TGTGCCAGCAGCTTAGAGGCAGGCGAAGGCTACACCTTC. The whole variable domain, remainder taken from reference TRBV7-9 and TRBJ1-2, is DTGVSQNPRHKITKRGQNVTFRCDPISEHNRLYWYRQTLGQGPEFLTYFQNEAQLEKSRLLSDRFSAERPKGSFSTLEIQRTEQGDSAMYLCASSLEAGEGYTFGSGTRLTVV.

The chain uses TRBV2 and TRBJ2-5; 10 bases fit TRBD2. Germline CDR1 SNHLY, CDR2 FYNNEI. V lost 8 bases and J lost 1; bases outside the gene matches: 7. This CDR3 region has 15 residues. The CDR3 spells CASRRIAGGQETQYF. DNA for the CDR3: TGTGCCAGCCGTCGTATAGCGGGGGGCCAAGAGACCCAGTACTTC.

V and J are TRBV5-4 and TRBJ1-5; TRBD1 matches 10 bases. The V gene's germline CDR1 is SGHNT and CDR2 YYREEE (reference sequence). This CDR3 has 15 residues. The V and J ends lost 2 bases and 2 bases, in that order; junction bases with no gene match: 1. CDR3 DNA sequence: TGTGCCAGCAGCTTCGACAGGGGGCGCAATCAGCCCCAGCATTTT. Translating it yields CASSFDRGRNQPQHF.

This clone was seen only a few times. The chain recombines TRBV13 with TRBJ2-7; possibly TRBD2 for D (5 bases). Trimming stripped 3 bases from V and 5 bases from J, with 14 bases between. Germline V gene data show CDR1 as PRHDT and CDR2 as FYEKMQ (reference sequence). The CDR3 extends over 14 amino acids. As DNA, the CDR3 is TGTGCCAGCAGCTTCTCTGACCAGCGGCACGAGCAGTACTTC. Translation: CASSFSDQRHEQYF. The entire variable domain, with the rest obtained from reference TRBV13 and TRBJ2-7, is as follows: AAGVIQSPRHLIKEKRETATLKCYPIPRHDTVYWYQQGPGQDPQFLISFYEKMQSDKGSIPDRFSAQQFSDYHSELNMSSLELGDSALYFCASSFSDQRHEQYFGPGTRLTVT.

For the CDR3, the DNA is TGTGCCAGTACCCAGACAGGGGGTCAAGTAATCACCGGGGAGCTGTTTTTT. Translating it yields CASTQTGGQVITGELFF. The chain is built from TRBV19 and TRBJ2-2; the match to TRBD1 covers 9 bases. After removal of 7 bases from V and 4 bases from J, the junction contained 13 bases not matched to a gene. Germline CDR1 LNHDA, CDR2 SQIVND (reference sequence). This CDR3 has 17 amino acids. Full variable domain (missing parts from reference TRBV19 and TRBJ2-2): DGGITQSPKYLFRKEGQNVTLSCEQNLNHDAMYWYRQDPGQGLRLIYYSQIVNDFQKGDIAEGYSVSREKKESFPLTVTSAQKNPTAFYLCASTQTGGQVITGELFFGEGSRLTVL.

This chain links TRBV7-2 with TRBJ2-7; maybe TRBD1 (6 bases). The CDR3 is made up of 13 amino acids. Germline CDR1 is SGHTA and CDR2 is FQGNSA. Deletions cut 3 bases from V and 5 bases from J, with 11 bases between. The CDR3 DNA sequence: TGTGCCAGCAGCTTCAGGGGCCGTAACGAGCAGTACTTC. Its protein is CASSFRGRNEQYF.

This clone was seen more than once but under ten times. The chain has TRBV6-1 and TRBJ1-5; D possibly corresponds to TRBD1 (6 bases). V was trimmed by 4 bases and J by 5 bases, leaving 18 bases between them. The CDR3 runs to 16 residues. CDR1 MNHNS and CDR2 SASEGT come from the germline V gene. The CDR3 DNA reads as TGTGCCAGCAGTGTACAACAGGGAGGGGGGTATCAGCCCCAGCATTTT. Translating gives CASSVQQGGGYQPQHF.

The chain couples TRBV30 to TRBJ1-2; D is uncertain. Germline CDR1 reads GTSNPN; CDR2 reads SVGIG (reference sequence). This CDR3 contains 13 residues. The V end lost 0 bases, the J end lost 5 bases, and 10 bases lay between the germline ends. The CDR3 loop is CAWSVLLEYGYTF. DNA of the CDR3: TGTGCCTGGAGTGTTCTCCTTGAGTATGGCTACACCTTC. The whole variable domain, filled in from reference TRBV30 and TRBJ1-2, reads SQTIHQWPATLVQPVGSPLSLECTVEGTSNPNLYWYRQAAGRGLQLLFYSVGIGQISSEVPQNLSASRPQDRQFILSSKKLLLSDSGFYLCAWSVLLEYGYTFGSGTRLTVV.

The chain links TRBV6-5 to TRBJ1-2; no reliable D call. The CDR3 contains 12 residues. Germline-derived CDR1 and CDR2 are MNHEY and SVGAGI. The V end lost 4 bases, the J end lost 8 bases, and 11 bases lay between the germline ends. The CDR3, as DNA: TGTGCCAGCAGTTCCCAGGAGGACGGCTACACCTTC. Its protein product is CASSSQEDGYTF.

The CDR3 is CASSVDIGGGYEAFF. The CDR3 DNA sequence: TGTGCCAGCAGCGTAGACATAGGAGGGGGCTATGAAGCTTTCTTT. The V call is TRBV9, the J call TRBJ1-1; 7 nucleotides match TRBD1. The J segment lost 7 bases and the V segment lost 0 bases, leaving 9 bases of the junction unmatched. This CDR3 has 15 amino acids. CDR1 and CDR2 (germline): SGDLS, YYNGEE.

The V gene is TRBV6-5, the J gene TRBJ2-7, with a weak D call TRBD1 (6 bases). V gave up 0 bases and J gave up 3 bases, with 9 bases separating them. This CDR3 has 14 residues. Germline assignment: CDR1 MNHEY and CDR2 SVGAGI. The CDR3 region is CASSYSDRHYEQYF. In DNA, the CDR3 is TGTGCCAGCAGTTACTCGGACAGACACTACGAGCAGTACTTC.

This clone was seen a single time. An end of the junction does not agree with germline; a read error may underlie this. The CDR3 nucleotides read TGTGCCATCAGCCCTAAGGAAGGAGGACAGGTTTCTTTT. Translation gives CAISPKEGGQVSF. J is TRBJ1-3 and V is TRBV10-3; 7 nucleotides line up with TRBD1. Germline values: CDR1 ENHRY, CDR2 SYGVKD. This CDR3 region has 13 residues.

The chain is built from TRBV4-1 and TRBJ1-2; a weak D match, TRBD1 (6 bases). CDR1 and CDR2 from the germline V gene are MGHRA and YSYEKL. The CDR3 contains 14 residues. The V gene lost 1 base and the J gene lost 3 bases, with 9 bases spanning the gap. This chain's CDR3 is CASSQVGQYYGYTF. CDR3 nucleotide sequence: TGCGCCAGCAGCCAAGTTGGACAGTACTATGGCTACACCTTC.

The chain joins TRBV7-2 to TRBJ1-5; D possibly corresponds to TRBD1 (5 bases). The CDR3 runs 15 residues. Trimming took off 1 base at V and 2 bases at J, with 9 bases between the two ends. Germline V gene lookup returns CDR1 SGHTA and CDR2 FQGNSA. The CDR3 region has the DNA TGTGCCAGCAGCTTAGTTTGGGGGGGCAATCAGCCCCAGCATTTT. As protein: CASSLVWGGNQPQHF.

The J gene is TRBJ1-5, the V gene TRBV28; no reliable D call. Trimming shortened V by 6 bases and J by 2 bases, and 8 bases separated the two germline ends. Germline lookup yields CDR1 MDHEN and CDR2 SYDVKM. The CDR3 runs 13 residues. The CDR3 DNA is TGTGCCAGCAGGGATCGGGGCAATCAGCCCCAGCATTTT. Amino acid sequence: CASRDRGNQPQHF.